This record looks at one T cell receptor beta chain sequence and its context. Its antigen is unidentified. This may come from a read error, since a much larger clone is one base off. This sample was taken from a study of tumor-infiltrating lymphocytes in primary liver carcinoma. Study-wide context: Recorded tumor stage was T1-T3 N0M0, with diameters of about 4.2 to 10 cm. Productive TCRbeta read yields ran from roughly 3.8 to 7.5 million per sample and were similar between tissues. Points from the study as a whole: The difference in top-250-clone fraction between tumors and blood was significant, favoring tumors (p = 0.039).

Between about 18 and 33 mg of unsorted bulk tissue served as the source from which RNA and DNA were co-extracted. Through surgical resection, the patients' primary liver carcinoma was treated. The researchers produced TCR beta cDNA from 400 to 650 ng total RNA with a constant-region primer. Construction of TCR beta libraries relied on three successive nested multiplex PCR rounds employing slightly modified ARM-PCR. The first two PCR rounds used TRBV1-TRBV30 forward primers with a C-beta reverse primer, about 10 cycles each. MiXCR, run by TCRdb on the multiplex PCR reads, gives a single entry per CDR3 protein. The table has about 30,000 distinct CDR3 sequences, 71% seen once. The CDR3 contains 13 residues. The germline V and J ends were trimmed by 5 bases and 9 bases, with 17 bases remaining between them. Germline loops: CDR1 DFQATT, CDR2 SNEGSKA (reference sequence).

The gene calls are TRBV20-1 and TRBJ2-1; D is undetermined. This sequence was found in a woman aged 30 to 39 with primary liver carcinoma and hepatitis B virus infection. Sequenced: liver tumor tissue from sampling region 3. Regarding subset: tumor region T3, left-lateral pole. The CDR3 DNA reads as TGCAGTGCTGCCCCTCCTTCAATAAGTGAGCAGTTCTTC. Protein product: CSAAPPSISEQFF.